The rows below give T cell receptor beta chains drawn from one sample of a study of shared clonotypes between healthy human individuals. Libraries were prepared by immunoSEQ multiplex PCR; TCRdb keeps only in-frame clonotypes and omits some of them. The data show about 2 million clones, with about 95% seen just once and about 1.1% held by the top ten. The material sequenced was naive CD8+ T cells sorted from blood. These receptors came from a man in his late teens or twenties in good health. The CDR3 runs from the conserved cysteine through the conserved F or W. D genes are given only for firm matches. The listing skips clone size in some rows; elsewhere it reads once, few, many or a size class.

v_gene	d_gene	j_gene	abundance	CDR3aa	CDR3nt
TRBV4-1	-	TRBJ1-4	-	CASSQEWAGLAEKLFF	TGCGCCAGCAGCCAAGAGTGGGCCGGGCTAGCTGAAAAACTGTTTTTT
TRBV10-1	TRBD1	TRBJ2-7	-	CASSDGTGYEQYF	TGCGCCAGCAGTGATGGGACAGGGTACGAGCAGTACTTC
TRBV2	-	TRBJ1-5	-	CASSEALDSLSNQPQHF	TGTGCCAGCAGTGAAGCGCTTGACAGTCTTAGCAATCAGCCCCAGCATTTT
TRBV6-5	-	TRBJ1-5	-	CASSYGWPVQPQHF	TGTGCCAGCAGTTACGGATGGCCAGTTCAGCCCCAGCATTTT
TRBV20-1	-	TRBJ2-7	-	CSARKGYEQYF	TGCAGTGCTAGGAAGGGCTACGAGCAGTACTTC
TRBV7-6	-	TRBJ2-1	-	CASSTGVQSSYNEQFF	TGTGCCAGCAGCACCGGGGTACAAAGCTCCTACAATGAGCAGTTCTTC
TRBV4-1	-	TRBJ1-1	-	CASSQVGAYTEAFF	TGCGCCAGCAGCCAAGTAGGGGCCTACACTGAAGCTTTCTTT
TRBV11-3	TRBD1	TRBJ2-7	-	CASSDRGVEQYF	TGTGCCAGCAGCGACAGGGGCGTCGAGCAGTACTTC
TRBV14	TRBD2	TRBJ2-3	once	CASSQLSGGTDTQYF	TGTGCCAGCAGCCAGCTAAGCGGGGGGACAGATACGCAGTATTTT
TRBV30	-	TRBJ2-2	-	CACFSENTGELFF	TGTGCCTGTTTCTCAGAGAACACCGGGGAGCTGTTTTTT
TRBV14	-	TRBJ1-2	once	CASSPMRNHGYTF	TGTGCCAGCAGCCCCATGCGAAACCATGGCTACACCTTC
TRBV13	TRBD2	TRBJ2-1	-	CASSYGTSLMNEQFF	TGTGCCAGCAGCTATGGGACTAGTCTGATGAATGAGCAGTTCTTC
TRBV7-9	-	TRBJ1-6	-	CASREGNSPLHF	TGTGCCAGCAGGGAGGGCAATTCACCCCTCCACTTT
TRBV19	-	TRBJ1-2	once	CASSTLIPHGYTF	TGTGCCAGTAGTACACTGATACCACATGGCTACACCTTC
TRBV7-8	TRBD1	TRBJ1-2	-	CASSSTGASSLLFGYTF	TGTGCCAGCAGTAGTACAGGGGCCTCCTCTCTCTTATTTGGCTACACCTTC
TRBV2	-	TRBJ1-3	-	CASSEVVGNTIYF	TGTGCCAGCAGTGAAGTAGTGGGAAACACCATATATTTT
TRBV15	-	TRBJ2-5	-	CATSRESGEETQYF	TGTGCCACCAGCAGAGAATCAGGGGAGGAGACCCAGTACTTC
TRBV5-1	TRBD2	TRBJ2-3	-	CASSFSLLSGGFFADTQYF	TGCGCCAGCAGCTTTTCCTTGCTTAGCGGGGGGTTCTTTGCAGATACGCAGTATTTT
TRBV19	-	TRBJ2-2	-	CASSHNEVRELFF	TGTGCCAGTAGTCATAACGAGGTCCGGGAGCTGTTTTTT
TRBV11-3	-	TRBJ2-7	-	CASSLGWDGAYEQYF	TGTGCCAGCAGCTTAGGGTGGGACGGGGCCTACGAGCAGTACTTC
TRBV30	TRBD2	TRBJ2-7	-	CAWSVSSGTYEQYF	TGTGCCTGGAGTGTGTCTAGCGGGACCTACGAGCAGTACTTC
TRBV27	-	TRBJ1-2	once	CASSLLVGGDGYTF	TGTGCCAGCAGTTTATTGGTCGGAGGGGATGGCTACACCTTC
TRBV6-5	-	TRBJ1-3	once	CASSYGQNSGNTIYF	TGTGCCAGCAGTTACGGTCAGAACTCTGGAAACACCATATATTTT
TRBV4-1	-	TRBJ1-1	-	CASSQVLRDTEAFF	TGCGCCAGCAGCCAAGTTCTGAGGGACACTGAAGCTTTCTTT
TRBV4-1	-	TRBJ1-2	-	CASSQVPPGHEGYNYGYTF	TGCGCCAGCAGCCAAGTACCTCCGGGACATGAAGGGTACAACTATGGCTACACCTTC
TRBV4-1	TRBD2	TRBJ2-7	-	CASSLSPGLATYEQYF	TGCGCCAGCAGCCTGAGTCCGGGACTAGCGACCTACGAGCAGTACTTC